This note documents a single TCR beta chain sequence. Its target is unknown. Assay: immunoSEQ multiplex PCR; the TCRdb copy retains only in-frame clones and omits some. In the table there are about 1 million clones, around 76% of which are singletons. Trimming took off 0 bases at V and 4 bases at J, with 6 bases between the two ends. The CDR3 totals 14 residues. The germline V gene has CDR1 SGHVS and CDR2 FNYEAQ. This sample was taken from a study of shared clonotypes between healthy human individuals. Points from the study as a whole: Clonotypes shared by all four donors outscored non-shared clonotypes in generation probability.

This receptor was taken from a man younger than 30 in good health. Sequencing was performed on memory CD4+ T cells sorted from blood. Subset given: CD45RA-negative fraction. V and J are TRBV7-6 and TRBJ2-2; D unclear. This CDR3 reads CASSLAPITGELFF. CDR3 bases: TGTGCCAGCAGCTTAGCCCCGATCACCGGGGAGCTGTTTTTT.